Listed here is a single TCR beta chain. Its antigen remains undetermined. Qualities for individual bases were not recorded, and no much larger clone is one base off. These data are taken from a study of regulatory T cells in long-lasting Graves disease (dated by TCRdb to about 2021). Study-level background: To count as having persistent Graves' disease, a patient had to have received antithyroid drug treatment for over 5 years with TSH receptor autoantibodies remaining persistently positive. This study used TCR sequencing and RNA sequencing of peripheral blood to compare persistent Graves' disease patients against newly diagnosed Graves' disease patients. The study took place in China and was registered as a clinical trial. A total of roughly 35 samples were covered by TCR sequencing, comprising approximately 13 persistent and about 20 newly diagnosed Graves' disease patients. Antithyroid drugs had been taken for approximately ten years on average by persistent Graves' disease patients in the clinical cohort. General conclusions and limits of the study: Preferential use of TRBV28, TRBJ1-2 and TRBJ2-5 was observed in persistent disease, whereas TRBV20-1 and TRBJ2-1 were favored in newly diagnosed disease. Sequencing and analysis were restricted to the TCR beta chain. A larger number of public clonotypes was shared among persistent patients (fewer than 3,000) than among newly diagnosed patients (about 990). Persistent Graves' disease patients showed lower TCR Shannon entropy and fewer highly expanded clones than newly diagnosed patients, suggesting clonal expansion. Because the primary lesion, thyroid tissue, could not be accessed, the study looked at peripheral blood alone. The authors acknowledged the small sample size as a limitation that may reduce accuracy.

Library construction relied on multiplex PCR. The listed sequencing device is Illumina HiSeq 4000. iRepertoire HTBI primers and Arm-PCR amplification of CDR3 regions were used to construct TCR beta libraries. Before sequencing, the PCR products went through gel purification. Per the source publication's procedure: Gene usage analysis of CDR3 amino acid clonotypes relied on the 55 to 80 TRBV and about 15 TRBJ segments identified across samples. COPE and FqMerger were used to merge the filtered high-quality paired reads into contigs. BLAST was used to align contigs to IMGT TRBV, TRBD and TRBJ reference genes, with CDR3 defined following IMGT. Any clonotype with a frequency above 0.1% was classified as a highly expanded clone. Shannon entropy was used to measure repertoire diversity, and the Gini coefficient was used to measure V-J evenness. Clonotypes shared by more than one individual were considered public. TCRdb trimmed public reads at Q25 via fastp, called clones via MiXCR and kept in-frame beta chains. CDR3 protein duplicates are merged, each entry listing the most common genes and DNA. What appears here as the V and J calls and clone size reflects TCRdb's work, not the paper's. The sample table records 350,000 to 500,000 distinct CDR3 sequences; about 21% of these occur just once. The ten largest clonotypes hold around 15% of the sample.

V is pared back by 5 bases and J by 0 bases, with 11 bases lying between the germline termini. The germline V gene yields SGHTA for CDR1 and FQGTGA for CDR2. There are 15 amino acids in the CDR3, from cysteine to phenylalanine inclusive. Just the 45-base CDR3 DNA is kept, in frame starting at base 1. The time point label corresponds to: persistent/refractory GD, antithyroid drugs over 5 years with positive TRAb. For both TCR sequencing and RNA sequencing, RNA was extracted from PBMCs in TRIzol. The diagnosis of Graves' disease was made according to American Thyroid Association guidelines. Patients were recruited from an endocrinology department in Xi'an, China. Each patient gave 7.5 to 10 milliliters of peripheral blood, collected in an EDTA anticoagulant tube. PBMCs were isolated by Ficoll Paque Plus density gradient separation without further T cell sorting. An Agilent 2100 Bioanalyzer and agarose gel were used to assess RNA quality, and a NanoDrop 2000 was used to measure RNA concentration.

The starting material was peripheral blood mononuclear cells (PBMCs), obtained when the disease was refractory, from a patient treated with antithyroid drugs. The receptor's source is a female donor with Graves disease. Here the chain combines TRBV7-3 and TRBJ2-1, with no reliable assignment of the D segment. In nucleotides, the sequence is TGTGCCAGCAGCCCGAGAGTTAGCTCCTACAATGAGCAGTTCTTC. It codes for CASSPRVSSYNEQFF.